A selection of T cell receptor beta chains follows, all from one sample in a study of T cell responses to AZD1222 COVID-19 vaccine. Using immunoSEQ multiplex PCR, the repertoire was profiled, and TCRdb retains in-frame clones only, with some absent. In the table there are 100,000 to 150,000 clones, more than 75% of which are singletons. The sample consisted of peripheral blood, taken on day 0 of AZD1222 vaccination. The receptors stem from an adult in good health. The CDR3 runs from the conserved cysteine through the conserved F or W. D genes are given only for firm matches. The size entry is marked missing in some rows and otherwise reads once, few, many or a size class.

DNA: TGTGCCAGCAGCTTGGAAGGGTTAACGGAGGACGGGTGGGTCGAGCAGTACTTC; CDR3: CASSLEGLTEDGWVEQYF; V: TRBV5-4; length: 18; J: TRBJ2-7; size: .; D: .
DNA: TGCGCCAGCAGCTTCCAAGACAGTCCGAACACTGAAGCTTTCTTT; CDR3: CASSFQDSPNTEAFF; V: TRBV5-1; length: 15; J: TRBJ1-1; size: .; D: .
DNA: TGTGCCAGCAGTCGAGGCGGGGGCCCAAGCACAGATACGCAGTATTTT; CDR3: CASSRGGGPSTDTQYF; V: TRBV6-6; length: 16; J: TRBJ2-3; size: .; D: .
DNA: TGTGCCAGTAGGCTGACAGGTAGTCAGCCCCAGCATTTT; CDR3: CASRLTGSQPQHF; V: TRBV19; length: 13; J: TRBJ1-5; size: .; D: .
DNA: TGTGCCAGCAGCCAATCTAGCGGAAGGCAGACCCAGTACTTC; CDR3: CASSQSSGRQTQYF; V: TRBV5-4; length: 14; J: TRBJ2-5; size: .; D: TRBD2
DNA: TGTGCCAGCAGCGCGCAGGGGGCTGCTAATGAAAAACTGTTTTTT; CDR3: CASSAQGAANEKLFF; V: TRBV2; length: 15; J: TRBJ1-4; size: once; D: TRBD1
DNA: TGTGCCACCAGTGATTCTGGACAGGGGGGTCAGCCCCAGCATTTT; CDR3: CATSDSGQGGQPQHF; V: TRBV24-1; length: 15; J: TRBJ1-5; size: few; D: TRBD1
DNA: TGCAGCGAGTTACTAGGCCGGGCCTGCACAGACGGCAATCAGCCCCAGCATTTT; CDR3: CSELLGRACTDGNQPQHF; V: TRBV29-1; length: 18; J: TRBJ1-5; size: .; D: .
DNA: TGTGCCAGCAGACCCGGAGGGGACACAGATACGCAGTATTTT; CDR3: CASRPGGDTDTQYF; V: TRBV28; length: 14; J: TRBJ2-3; size: .; D: .
DNA: TGTGCCAGCAGCGTAGAGGGTTCGTCCTACGAGCAGTACTTC; CDR3: CASSVEGSSYEQYF; V: TRBV9; length: 14; J: TRBJ2-7; size: .; D: .
DNA: TGTGCCAGCAGCCCCAGTTACGGCCCCTACGAGCAGTACTTC; CDR3: CASSPSYGPYEQYF; V: TRBV5-5; length: 14; J: TRBJ2-7; size: .; D: .
DNA: TGTGCCAGTGGGGGAACAATCACAGATACGCAGTATTTT; CDR3: CASGGTITDTQYF; V: TRBV7-2; length: 13; J: TRBJ2-3; size: once; D: .
DNA: TGTGCCAGCAGCGCTCGGGGGAGGGGCACAGATACGCAGTATTTT; CDR3: CASSARGRGTDTQYF; V: TRBV9; length: 15; J: TRBJ2-3; size: .; D: TRBD2
DNA: TGTGCCAGTAGTATAGTAGGAGGGAATAGCAATCAGCCCCAGCATTTT; CDR3: CASSIVGGNSNQPQHF; V: TRBV19; length: 16; J: TRBJ1-5; size: few; D: .
DNA: TGTGCCAGCAGCTCTGATACGCAGTATTTT; CDR3: CASSSDTQYF; V: TRBV7-9; length: 10; J: TRBJ2-3; size: .; D: .
DNA: TGCGCCAGCAGCCAACCCGGACAGCCCTTCTATGGCTACACCTTC; CDR3: CASSQPGQPFYGYTF; V: TRBV4-1; length: 15; J: TRBJ1-2; size: .; D: .
DNA: TGTGCCAGCAGTCCTTACAGGGAGGGCAATCAGCCCCAGCATTTT; CDR3: CASSPYREGNQPQHF; V: TRBV27; length: 15; J: TRBJ1-5; size: .; D: .
DNA: TGTGCCAGCAGCGCAGCGACAGGCGGAAACACCATATATTTT; CDR3: CASSAATGGNTIYF; V: TRBV7-9; length: 14; J: TRBJ1-3; size: .; D: .
DNA: TGTGCCAGCAGCGCGTACCAAGAGACCCAGTACTTC; CDR3: CASSAYQETQYF; V: TRBV7-9; length: 12; J: TRBJ2-5; size: .; D: .
DNA: TGTGCCAGCAGTTCCTTTAGCGGGAGAATGAATGAGCAGTTCTTC; CDR3: CASSSFSGRMNEQFF; V: TRBV27; length: 15; J: TRBJ2-1; size: .; D: TRBD2
DNA: TGTGCCAGCAGTAGGGACCGGGACGGCCTCTACGAGCAGTACTTC; CDR3: CASSRDRDGLYEQYF; V: TRBV27; length: 15; J: TRBJ2-7; size: .; D: .
DNA: TGCGCCAGCAGCTCCTTCTCCTACGAGCAGTACTTC; CDR3: CASSSFSYEQYF; V: TRBV5-1; length: 12; J: TRBJ2-7; size: .; D: .